These T cell receptor beta chains were read from a single sample in a study of graft-versus-host responses after intestinal transplantation. Sequenced by immunoSEQ multiplex PCR; TCRdb stores in-frame clones only, minus some. There are about 40,000 clones in the sample; roughly 90% occur only once, and roughly 7.1% lies in the top ten. This specimen consisted of PBMCs, obtained 267 days after transplant. Receptors were obtained from a human patient who received an intestinal transplant, so some T cells may come from the graft donor. Both conserved end residues are part of each CDR3. A D gene is named only where the DNA matches it firmly. Size is stated for part of the rows, as once, few or many counts, or as a class when the clone is expanded.

TRBV4-1	NA	NA	TRBJ2-1	14	TGCGCCAGCAGCCAAGATCGGGTTGGGACAGAGCAGTTCTTC	CASSQDRVGTEQFF
TRBV7-6	TRBD2	NA	TRBJ2-1	16	TGTGCCAGCAGCCTATCTATAGCGGGGGGGCCCCAAGAGCAGTTCTTC	CASSLSIAGGPQEQFF
TRBV19	NA	once	TRBJ2-7	14	TGTGCCAGTAGTTATCAAGGGAGGGGGCGCGAGCAGTACTTC	CASSYQGRGREQYF
TRBV2	NA	NA	TRBJ2-7	16	TGTGCCAGCAGTGCGGGGGGGGACAGGGCCTCCTACGAGCAGTACTTC	CASSAGGDRASYEQYF
TRBV5-4	NA	few	TRBJ2-3	15	TGTGCCAGCAGCTTGGTCGGCGGTTACACAGATACGCAGTATTTT	CASSLVGGYTDTQYF
TRBV25-1	NA	NA	TRBJ1-3	14	TGTGCCAGCAGTGATTTTGGGACTGGAAACACCATATATTTT	CASSDFGTGNTIYF
TRBV9	TRBD2	few	TRBJ2-1	15	TGTGCCAGCAGCGTGGATCGGGGGGGCTACAATGAGCAGTTCTTC	CASSVDRGGYNEQFF
TRBV15	TRBD1	NA	TRBJ1-4	16	TGTGCCACCAGCAGAGATCGGGACAGGCTGAGGGAAAAACTGTTTTTT	CATSRDRDRLREKLFF
TRBV6-4	TRBD2	NA	TRBJ2-3	15	TGTGCCAGCAGTGAAGCGGCGGGGGGGACAGATACGCAGTATTTT	CASSEAAGGTDTQYF
TRBV19	TRBD1	few	TRBJ1-2	16	TGTGCCAGTAGCCTTGCCGAATCCGACAGGGGCTATGGCTACACCTTC	CASSLAESDRGYGYTF
TRBV12-5	NA	NA	TRBJ2-1	13	TGTGCTAGTGGTTTGTCCATAAACAATGAGCAGTTCTTC	CASGLSINNEQFF
TRBV27	NA	NA	TRBJ2-1	11	TGTGCCAGCAGTTTTGACGGACAGCAGTTCTTC	CASSFDGQQFF
TRBV29-1	TRBD1	NA	TRBJ2-3	15	TGCAGCGCCGAAAGGGGACAGGGTGGTTCAGATACGCAGTATTTT	CSAERGQGGSDTQYF
TRBV7-9	TRBD1	NA	TRBJ1-1	14	TGTGCCAGCAGAAAGAGACAGGGGAACACTGAAGCTTTCTTT	CASRKRQGNTEAFF
TRBV7-9	NA	NA	TRBJ1-5	12	TGTGCCAGCAGCTTAGGAGATTTAGCCCAGCATTTT	CASSLGDLAQHF
TRBV6-5	TRBD1	few	TRBJ1-2	15	TGTGCCAGCAGTTACGAAGGGGGCGGCTTCTATGGCTACACCTTC	CASSYEGGGFYGYTF
TRBV6-1	TRBD1	NA	TRBJ2-4	17	TGTGCCAGCAGTGAACGAGGGACAGGGCAAGCCAAAAACATTCAGTACTTC	CASSERGTGQAKNIQYF